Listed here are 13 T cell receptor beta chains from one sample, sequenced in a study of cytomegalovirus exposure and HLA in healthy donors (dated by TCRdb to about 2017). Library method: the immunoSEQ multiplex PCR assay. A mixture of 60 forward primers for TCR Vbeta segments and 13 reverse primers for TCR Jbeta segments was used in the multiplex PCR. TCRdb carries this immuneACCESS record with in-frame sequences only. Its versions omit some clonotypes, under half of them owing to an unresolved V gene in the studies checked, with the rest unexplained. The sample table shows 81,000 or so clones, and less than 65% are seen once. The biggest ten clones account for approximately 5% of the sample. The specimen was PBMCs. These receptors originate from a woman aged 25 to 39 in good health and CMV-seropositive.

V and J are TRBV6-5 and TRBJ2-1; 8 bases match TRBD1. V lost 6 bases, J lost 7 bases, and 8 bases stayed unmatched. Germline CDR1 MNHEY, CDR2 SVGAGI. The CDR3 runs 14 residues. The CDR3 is CASSHGTGKNEQFF. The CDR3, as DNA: TGTGCCAGCAGCCACGGGACAGGTAAAAATGAGCAGTTCTTC.

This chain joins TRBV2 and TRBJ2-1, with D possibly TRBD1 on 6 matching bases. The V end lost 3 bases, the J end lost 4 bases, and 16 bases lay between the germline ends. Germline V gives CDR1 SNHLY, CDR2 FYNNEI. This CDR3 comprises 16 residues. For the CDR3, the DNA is TGTGCCAGCAGTGAGGGGGCTGCCACCCTTTACAATGAGCAGTTCTTC. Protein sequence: CASSEGAATLYNEQFF.

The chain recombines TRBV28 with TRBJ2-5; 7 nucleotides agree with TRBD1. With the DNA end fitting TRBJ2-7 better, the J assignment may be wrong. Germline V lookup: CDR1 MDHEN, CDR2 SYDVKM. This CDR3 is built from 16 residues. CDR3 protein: CASSSEGAGGIYEQYF. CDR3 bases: TGTGCCAGCAGTTCGGAAGGGGCAGGGGGTATCTACGAGCAGTACTTC.

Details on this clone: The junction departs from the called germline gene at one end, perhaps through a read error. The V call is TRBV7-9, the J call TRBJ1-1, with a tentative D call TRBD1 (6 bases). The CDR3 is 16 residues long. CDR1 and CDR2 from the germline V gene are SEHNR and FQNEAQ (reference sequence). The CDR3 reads CSSSPRGGRMNTEAFF. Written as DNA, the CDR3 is TGTTCCAGCAGCCCTAGAGGGGGACGGATGAACACTGAAGCTTTCTTT.

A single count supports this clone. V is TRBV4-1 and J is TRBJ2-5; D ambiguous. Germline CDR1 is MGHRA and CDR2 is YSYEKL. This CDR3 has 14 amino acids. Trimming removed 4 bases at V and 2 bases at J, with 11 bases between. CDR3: CASSPFAGQETQYF. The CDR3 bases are TGCGCCAGCAGCCCCTTTGCAGGACAAGAGACCCAGTACTTC.

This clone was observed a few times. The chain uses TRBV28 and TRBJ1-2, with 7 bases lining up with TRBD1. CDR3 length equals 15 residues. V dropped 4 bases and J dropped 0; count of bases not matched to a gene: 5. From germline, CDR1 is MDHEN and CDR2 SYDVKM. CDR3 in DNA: TGTGCCAGCAGTTCCGGGACAGCTGCTAACTATGGCTACACCTTC. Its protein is CASSSGTAANYGYTF.

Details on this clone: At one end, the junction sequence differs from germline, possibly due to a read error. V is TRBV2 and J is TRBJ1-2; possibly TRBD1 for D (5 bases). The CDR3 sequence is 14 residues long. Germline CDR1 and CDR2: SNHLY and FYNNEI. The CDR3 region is CASSQEGTNYGCTF. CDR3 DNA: TGTGCCAGCAGTCAGGAGGGGACTAACTATGGCTGCACCTTC.

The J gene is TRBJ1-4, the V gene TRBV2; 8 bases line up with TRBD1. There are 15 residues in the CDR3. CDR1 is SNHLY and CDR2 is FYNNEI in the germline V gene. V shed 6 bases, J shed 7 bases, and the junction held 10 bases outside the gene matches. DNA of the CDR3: TGTGCCAGCAGGGCACAGGGGGTTGTCGGTGAAAAACTGTTTTTT. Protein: CASRAQGVVGEKLFF.

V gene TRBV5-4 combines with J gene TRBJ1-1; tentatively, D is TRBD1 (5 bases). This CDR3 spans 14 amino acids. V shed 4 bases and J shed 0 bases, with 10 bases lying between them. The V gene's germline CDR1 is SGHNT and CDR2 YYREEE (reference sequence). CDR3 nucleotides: TGTGCCAGCAGCCTCCAGGGTATGAACACTGAAGCTTTCTTT. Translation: CASSLQGMNTEAFF. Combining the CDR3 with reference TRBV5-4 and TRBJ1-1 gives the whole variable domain ETGVTQSPTHLIKTRGQQVTLRCSSQSGHNTVSWYQQALGQGPQFIFQYYREEENGRGNFPPRFSGLQFPNYSSELNVNALELDDSALYLCASSLQGMNTEAFFGQGTRLTVV.

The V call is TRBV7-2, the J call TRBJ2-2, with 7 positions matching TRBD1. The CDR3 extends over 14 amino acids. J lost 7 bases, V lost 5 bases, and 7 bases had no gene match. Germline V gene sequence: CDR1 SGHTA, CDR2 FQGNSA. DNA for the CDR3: TGTGCCAGCAGCCCGGAGACAGGGATCGGGGAGCTGTTTTTT. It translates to CASSPETGIGELFF. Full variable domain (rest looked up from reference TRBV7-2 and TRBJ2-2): GAGVSQSPSNKVTEKGKDVELRCDPISGHTALYWYRQSLGQGLEFLIYFQGNSAPDKSGLPSDRFSAERTGGSVSTLTIQRTQQEDSAVYLCASSPETGIGELFFGEGSRLTVL.

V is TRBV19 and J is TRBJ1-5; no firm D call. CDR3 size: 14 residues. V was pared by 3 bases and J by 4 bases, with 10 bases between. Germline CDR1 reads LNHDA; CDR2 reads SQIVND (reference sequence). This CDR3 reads CASSITAGNQPQHF. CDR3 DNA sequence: TGTGCCAGTAGTATTACAGCGGGAAATCAGCCCCAGCATTTT.

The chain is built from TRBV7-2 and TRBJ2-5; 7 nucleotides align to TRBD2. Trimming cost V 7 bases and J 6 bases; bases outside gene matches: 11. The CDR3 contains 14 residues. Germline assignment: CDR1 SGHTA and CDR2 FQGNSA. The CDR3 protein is CASTPAGVQKTQYF. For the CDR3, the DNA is TGTGCCAGCACACCGGCGGGGGTTCAAAAGACCCAGTACTTC. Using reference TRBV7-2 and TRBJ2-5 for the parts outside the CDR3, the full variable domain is GAGVSQSPSNKVTEKGKDVELRCDPISGHTALYWYRQSLGQGLEFLIYFQGNSAPDKSGLPSDRFSAERTGGSVSTLTIQRTQQEDSAVYLCASTPAGVQKTQYFGPGTRLLVL.

The CDR3, as DNA: TGTGCCAGCAGCACCCGCGGGGTGGGACTAGCGGGGGGGCCGGTGTTCTTC. Translating gives CASSTRGVGLAGGPVFF. The chain employs TRBV13 and TRBJ2-1; 16 nucleotides agree with TRBD2. J was trimmed by 15 bases and V by 5 bases; bases with no gene match: 16. This CDR3 is built from 17 residues. Germline V gene data show CDR1 as PRHDT and CDR2 as FYEKMQ (reference sequence).